This TCR beta chain appears in the sequencing data of a study of blood T cell repertoires in COVID-19. In the study overall: COVID-19 samples collected from the United States, Italy and Spain covered acute and convalescent phases. From T cells, B-cell-depleted T cells, or PBMCs came the material, which was cDNA or gDNA.

V lost 5 bases, J lost 1 base, and 13 bases lay in between. The germline V gene has CDR1 SGHAT and CDR2 FQNNGV. The CDR3 loop spans 15 amino acids. As originally analysed: Reference gene primer amplification gave estimated nucleated cell counts. Measured with immunoSEQ multiplex PCR; TCRdb has only the in-frame clones, and not every one. V and J calls and clone size are those listed in that table; D and trimming were worked out from the DNA. This table holds some 31,000 clones, around 91% found once. The TCR sequence derives from a man in his sixties with active COVID-19. The chain links TRBV11-2 to TRBJ2-3; D is possibly TRBD2 (6 bases). The specimen sequenced was peripheral blood. The CDR3 is CASSPRGGGTDTQYF. The CDR3 DNA follows: TGTGCCAGCAGCCCCCGCGGCGGGGGCACAGATACGCAGTATTTT.